This paragraph covers one T cell receptor beta chain sequence. Its antigen remains unknown. Two oligonucleotides, mixed equimolar, formed the beta constant-region primer covering TRBC1 and TRBC2. Nested alpha and beta constant-region primers with the SP2 primer drove four PCR rounds on ligated cDNA. An oligonucleotide with the SP2 primer and a 12-nucleotide UMI was ligated to the cDNA 3' end. MiXCR, applied by TCRdb to the UMI-ligation and nested PCR reads, yields one record per CDR3 protein. The data contain 15,000 to 20,000 distinct CDR3 sequences, roughly 8.7% of them singletons. V shed 11 bases and J 2 bases; nucleotides not matched to a gene: 8. The CDR3 runs to 15 residues. Germline V CDR1 and CDR2: LNHNV, YYDKDF (reference sequence). The sample comes from a study of naive and memory T cell subsets. General study points: Each distinct alpha or beta sequence counts as one clonotype.

The sample was central memory CD8+ T cells from blood. The receptor was isolated from a human donor in good health. The chain combines TRBV15 with TRBJ2-3; TRBD2 matches at 12 bases. This chain's CDR3 is CACASGGGFTDTQYF. CDR3 nucleotides: TGTGCCTGCGCTAGCGGGGGGGGCTTCACAGATACGCAGTATTTT.